What follows are 28 T cell receptor beta chains derived from one specimen sequenced in a study of CD8 T cells in Susac syndrome. A quantity of roughly 0.5 to 1 ug RNA underwent reverse transcription using random hexamers. TCRdb re-derived calls from the immunoSEQ multiplex PCR reads in MiXCR, one entry per CDR3 protein. Here the sample spans approximately 160,000 distinct CDR3 sequences, about 90% being singletons. Sequenced: CD4+ T cells from PBMCs. The receptors were sampled from a human donor in good health.

The rearrangement joins TRBV7-2 to TRBJ2-5, with no clear D. V lost 2 bases to trimming and J lost 0 bases, with 4 bases between them. Per the germline V gene, CDR1 is SGHTA and CDR2 is FQGNSA. The CDR3 has 13 amino acids. This chain's CDR3 is CASSLHNQETQYF. Written as DNA, the CDR3 is TGTGCCAGCAGCTTACACAACCAAGAGACCCAGTACTTC. Full variable domain (remainder filled in from reference TRBV7-2 and TRBJ2-5): GAGVSQSPSNKVTEKGKDVELRCDPISGHTALYWYRQSLGQGLEFLIYFQGNSAPDKSGLPSDRFSAERTGGSVSTLTIQRTQQEDSAVYLCASSLHNQETQYFGPGTRLLVL.

CDR3: CASTLRGGQILYEQYF. For the CDR3, the DNA is TGTGCCAGCACCCTAAGGGGGGGACAGATCCTCTACGAGCAGTACTTC. V and J are TRBV28 and TRBJ2-7; D tentatively fits TRBD1 or TRBD2 (7 bases each). The V and J ends lost 7 bases and 3 bases respectively, with 22 bases between them. Germline loops: CDR1 MDHEN, CDR2 SYDVKM. This CDR3 is built from 16 residues.

The count of this clonotype is one. V and J are TRBV20-1 and TRBJ2-3; D not certain. The CDR3 runs to 14 residues. CDR1 DFQATT and CDR2 SNEGSKA come from the germline V gene (reference sequence). Trimming pared 0 bases from V and 1 base from J, leaving 8 bases between. The CDR3 here is CSARDPRGTDTQYF. CDR3 nucleotide sequence: TGCAGTGCTAGAGATCCTAGGGGCACAGATACGCAGTATTTT.

The chain has TRBV20-1 and TRBJ1-1, with 7 positions matching TRBD1. Germline-derived CDR1 and CDR2 are DFQATT and SNEGSKA (reference sequence). There are 13 residues in the CDR3. V was pared by 5 bases and J by 3 bases, with 6 bases of the junction left unmatched. DNA of the CDR3: TGCAGTGCTCTATTTACAGGGGACACTGAAGCTTTCTTT. The encoded protein is CSALFTGDTEAFF.

The chain recombines TRBV18 with TRBJ1-1; possible D gene TRBD1, 5 bases. The CDR3 totals 12 residues. V was trimmed by 4 bases and J by 8 bases, leaving 11 bases between them. Germline CDR1 KGHSH, CDR2 LQKENI. As DNA, the CDR3 is TGTGCCAGCTCACTTTCCGACAGAGAAGCTTTCTTT. Translation: CASSLSDREAFF.

This clonotype has only one observation. The V and J genes are TRBV12-3 or TRBV12-4 and TRBJ1-5; possibly TRBD1 for D (5 bases). V was clipped by 5 bases and J by 4 bases, with 12 bases between them. This CDR3 is built from 14 residues. The CDR3 DNA is TGTGCCAGCAGTCGCCCGGGACCTAATCAGCCCCAGCATTTT. It encodes CASSRPGPNQPQHF.

V usage is TRBV6-5 and J usage is TRBJ1-1; no reliable D call. The germline V gene has CDR1 MNHEY and CDR2 SVGAGI. The CDR3 is 13 residues long. V was cut by 7 bases and J by 1 base, with 10 bases left in between. The DNA for the CDR3 is TGTGCCAGCACCCCCCCGGGGAACACTGAAGCTTTCTTT. Protein: CASTPPGNTEAFF.

This rearrangement joins TRBV29-1 to TRBJ1-1, with TRBD1 matching 7 bases. The CDR3 consists of 12 residues. J was trimmed by 7 bases and V by 0 bases; bases with no gene match: 2. The V gene's germline CDR1 is SQVTM and CDR2 ANQGSEA. The CDR3 reads CSVEDTGVEAFF. The DNA for the CDR3 is TGCAGCGTTGAAGACACAGGGGTTGAAGCTTTCTTT.

V usage is TRBV20-1 and J usage is TRBJ1-2, with D perhaps TRBD1 (6 bases). Germline CDR1 is DFQATT and CDR2 is SNEGSKA (reference sequence). V lost 0 bases and J 6 bases, leaving 17 bases between the germline ends. This CDR3 region has 15 residues. The CDR3 DNA follows: TGCAGTGCTAGAGATGGTAAACAGGGTATTCATGGCTACACCTTC. It translates to CSARDGKQGIHGYTF.

This rearrangement joins TRBV6-5 to TRBJ2-7; TRBD1 is a possible D gene (6 bases). The length of the CDR3 is 13 residues. V was pared by 5 bases and J by 4 bases, with 12 bases between. Per the germline V gene, CDR1 is MNHEY and CDR2 is SVGAGI. CDR3 residues: CASSHRVGYEQYF. The CDR3 coding sequence is TGTGCCAGCAGTCACAGGGTTGGGTACGAGCAGTACTTC.

The chain joins TRBV14 to TRBJ2-1, with 8 positions matching TRBD2. V shed 1 base, J shed 8 bases, and the junction held 10 bases outside the gene matches. CDR1 SGHDN and CDR2 FVKESK come from the germline V gene. The CDR3 totals 16 residues. This CDR3 reads CASSQVPAGVPHEQFF. CDR3 bases: TGTGCCAGCAGCCAAGTCCCAGCGGGGGTCCCCCATGAGCAGTTCTTC.

CDR3 residues: CSAQRDSSYEQYF. CDR3 nucleotide sequence: TGCAGTGCCCAGAGGGACAGTTCCTACGAGCAGTACTTC. The chain employs TRBV20-1 and TRBJ2-7; 7 bases are a match to TRBD1. The germline gives CDR1 DFQATT, CDR2 SNEGSKA (reference sequence). The CDR3 has 13 residues. V shed 6 bases, J shed 1 base, and the junction held 6 bases outside the gene matches.

J is TRBJ2-1 and V is TRBV5-1; 12 bases fit TRBD2. Germline loops: CDR1 SGHRS, CDR2 YFSETQ. The CDR3 length is 14 residues. With V trimmed by 4 bases and J by 5 bases, 1 base remained unmatched. Here the CDR3 DNA reads TGCGCCAGCAGCCGACTAGCGGGAGACAATGAGCAGTTCTTC. Translation gives CASSRLAGDNEQFF.

This chain links TRBV6-1 with TRBJ1-1; D unclear. The germline V and J ends were trimmed by 7 bases and 4 bases, with 16 bases remaining between them. The V gene's germline CDR1 is MNHNS and CDR2 SASEGT. The CDR3 totals 14 residues. The CDR3 spells CASTPDRWGTEAFF. CDR3 DNA: TGTGCCAGCACCCCAGACCGATGGGGCACTGAAGCTTTCTTT.

V and J are TRBV20-1 and TRBJ2-7; D uncertain. The CDR3 is made up of 13 amino acids. Germline V gene sequence: CDR1 DFQATT, CDR2 SNEGSKA (reference sequence). The ends were cut back, 6 bases at V and 5 bases at J, with 17 bases in the middle. CDR3 sequence (DNA): TGCAGTGCATTTAAGGGAAGGGCGGACGAGCAGTACTTC. Translated: CSAFKGRADEQYF.

The chain carries TRBV7-9 and TRBJ2-1, with 10 bases that match TRBD2. With V trimmed by 5 bases and J by 2 bases, 3 bases remained unmatched. This CDR3 comprises 15 residues. Germline CDR1 is SEHNR and CDR2 is FQNEAQ (reference sequence). CDR3 sequence reads: CASSGAGGTYNEQFF. The CDR3 DNA reads TGTGCCAGCAGCGGAGCGGGAGGGACCTACAATGAGCAGTTCTTC.

The rearrangement links TRBV18 to TRBJ2-4; possibly TRBD2 for D (5 bases). The germline V gene encodes CDR1 KGHSH and CDR2 LQKENI. V lost 2 bases and J 2 bases, leaving 7 bases between the germline ends. The CDR3 length is 14 residues. CDR3 amino acids: CASSPGESKNIQYF. CDR3 nucleotide sequence: TGTGCCAGCTCACCAGGGGAGTCCAAAAACATTCAGTACTTC.

The chain carries TRBV19 and TRBJ1-5; 9 nucleotides align to TRBD1. Looked up from germline, CDR1 is LNHDA and CDR2 is SQIVND (reference sequence). This CDR3 has 13 residues. V was clipped by 11 bases and J by 4 bases; unmatched bases: 6. CDR3 bases: TGTGCCGCAGCCGGGACAGGGAATCAGCCCCAGCATTTT. This gives the protein CAAAGTGNQPQHF.

The chain recombines TRBV5-4 with TRBJ2-3, with D possibly being TRBD1 (5 bases). Between the trimmed V and J ends, which lost 0 bases and 5 bases, there was a span of 13 bases. Germline CDR1 is SGHNT and CDR2 is YYREEE (reference sequence). This CDR3 comprises 15 residues. The DNA of the CDR3 is TGTGCCAGCAGCTTGGAAGGGGTACGGAAAGATACGCAGTATTTT. This encodes CASSLEGVRKDTQYF.

This chain connects TRBV5-1 to TRBJ1-1; D not resolved. Germline CDR1 and CDR2: SGHRS and YFSETQ. The CDR3 has 13 amino acids. Trimming removed 1 base from V and 0 bases from J, with 4 bases in between. CDR3 nucleotide sequence: TGCGCCAGCAGCTTGACGCTGAACACTGAAGCTTTCTTT. Amino acids: CASSLTLNTEAFF.

The V gene is TRBV12-3 or TRBV12-4, the J gene TRBJ2-7; TRBD1 matches 8 bases. Germline trimming cut 2 bases from V and 0 bases from J; bases unmatched to any gene: 6. The CDR3 sequence is 16 residues long. CDR3 nucleotide sequence: TGTGCCAGCAGTTTATACGGGACAGGAAACTCCTACGAGCAGTACTTC. Translating it yields CASSLYGTGNSYEQYF.

The CDR3 region is CASSLYGGGGGGYTF. Written as DNA, the CDR3 is TGTGCCAGCAGCTTATACGGGGGCGGCGGTGGTGGCTACACCTTC. The rearrangement links TRBV7-2 to TRBJ1-2; D might be TRBD1 (6 bases). Germline V gives CDR1 SGHTA, CDR2 FQGNSA. Trimming removed 2 bases from V and 7 bases from J, with 17 bases in between. The CDR3 consists of 15 residues.

The gene calls are TRBV20-1 and TRBJ2-5; a possible D gene is TRBD2 (6 bases). The CDR3 is 11 amino acids. The V end lost 6 bases, the J end lost 10 bases, and 15 bases lay between the germline ends. Germline V CDR1 and CDR2: DFQATT, SNEGSKA (reference sequence). CDR3 amino acids: CSAPRGGSQYF. As DNA, the CDR3 is TGCAGTGCCCCCCGGGGAGGAAGCCAGTACTTC.

This CDR3 reads CASSLSGTGSGANVLTF. The CDR3 DNA reads as TGTGCCAGCAGCTTATCCGGGACAGGGTCTGGGGCCAACGTCCTGACTTTC. This rearrangement joins TRBV11-2 to TRBJ2-6, with 9 bases fitting TRBD1. This CDR3 is 17 amino acids long. Germline V CDR1 and CDR2: SGHAT, FQNNGV. The V segment lost 2 bases and the J segment 1 base; nucleotides outside the gene matches: 3.

V is TRBV5-1 and J is TRBJ2-7, with a possible D match to TRBD2 (6 bases). CDR1 is SGHRS and CDR2 is YFSETQ in the germline V gene. The CDR3 is made up of 12 amino acids. Deletions cut 1 base from V and 6 bases from J, with 8 bases between. This CDR3 is CASSLLRGEQYF. The CDR3 DNA is TGCGCCAGCAGCTTGTTGCGGGGCGAGCAGTACTTC.

This chain joins TRBV7-2 and TRBJ2-7; tentative D call: TRBD1 (6 bases). Trimming took 2 bases from V and 2 from J, leaving 10 bases between them. This CDR3 region has 14 residues. CDR1 SGHTA and CDR2 FQGNSA come from the germline V gene. This chain's CDR3 is CASSLNQGTYEQYF. The CDR3 nucleotides read TGTGCCAGCAGCTTAAATCAGGGGACCTACGAGCAGTACTTC.

The chain couples TRBV4-3 to TRBJ2-1; 11 positions match TRBD1. CDR3 length: 16 amino acids. Germline V gene lookup returns CDR1 LGHNA and CDR2 YSLEER. Germline trimming cut 1 base from V and 8 bases from J; bases unmatched to any gene: 7. The CDR3, as DNA: TGCGCCAGCAGCCAAGGCTGGACAGGGGGCCCCGATGAGCAGTTCTTC. Amino acid sequence: CASSQGWTGGPDEQFF.

This chain uses TRBV7-9 with TRBJ1-2, with D unclear. The CDR3 spans 14 residues. The germline V and J ends were trimmed by 3 bases and 8 bases, with 16 bases remaining between them. Germline CDR1 and CDR2: SEHNR and FQNEAQ (reference sequence). In DNA form, the CDR3 reads TGTGCCAGCAGCTTGTTGGCCAGAGCCCCGGGCTACACCTTC. Translated: CASSLLARAPGYTF.